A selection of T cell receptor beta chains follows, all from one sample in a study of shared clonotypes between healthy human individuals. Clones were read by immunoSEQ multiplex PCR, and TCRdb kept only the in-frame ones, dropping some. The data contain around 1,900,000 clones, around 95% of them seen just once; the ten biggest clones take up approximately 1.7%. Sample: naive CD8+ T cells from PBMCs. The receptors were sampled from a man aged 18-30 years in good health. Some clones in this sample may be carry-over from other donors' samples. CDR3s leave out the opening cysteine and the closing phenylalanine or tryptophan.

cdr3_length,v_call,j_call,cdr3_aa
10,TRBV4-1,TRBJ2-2,ASSPITGELF
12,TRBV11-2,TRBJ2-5,ASEAGGLGETQY
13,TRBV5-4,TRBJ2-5,ASSPETGMQETQY
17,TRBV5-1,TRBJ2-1,ASSEGLAGGPTLRNEQF
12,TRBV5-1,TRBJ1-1,ASNMGRDRAEAF
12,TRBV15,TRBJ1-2,ATRPGGLNYGYT
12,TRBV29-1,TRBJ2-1,SVGTGLLVNEQF
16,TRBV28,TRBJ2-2,ASSLGLAGGEGTGELF
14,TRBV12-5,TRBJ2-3,ASGLGIAGGADTQY
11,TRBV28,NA,ASSLRGNYEQY
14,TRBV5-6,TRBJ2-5,ASSTITGPTGETQY
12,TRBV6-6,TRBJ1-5,ASSQGVSNQPQH
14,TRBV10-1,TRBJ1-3,ASSEDRGLTGNTIY
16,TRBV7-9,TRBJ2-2,ASNLAGTGGEYTGELF
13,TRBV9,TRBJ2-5,ASSVYSGKQETQY
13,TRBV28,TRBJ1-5,ASRPGTNSNQPQH
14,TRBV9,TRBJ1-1,ASSVGRLEENTEAF
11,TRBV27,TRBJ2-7,ASSLYSGGEQY
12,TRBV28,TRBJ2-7,ASSLFGLYYEQY
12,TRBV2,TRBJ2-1,ASSDGLASNEQF
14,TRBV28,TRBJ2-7,ASSSYWTGSSYEQY
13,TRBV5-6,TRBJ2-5,ASSLFGNHQETQY
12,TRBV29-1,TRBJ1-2,SVETEDGNYGYT
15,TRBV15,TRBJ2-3,ATTISFGTGGTDTQY
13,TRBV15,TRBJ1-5,ATSRGHSLNQPQH
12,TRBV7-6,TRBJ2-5,ASTKRQGQETQY
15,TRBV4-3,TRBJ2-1,ASSLGLAGGPLNEQF
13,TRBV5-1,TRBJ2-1,ASSLDQLGYNEQF
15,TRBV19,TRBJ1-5,ASSQPRVTGPNQPQH
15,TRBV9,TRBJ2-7,ASGKGLAGDPAQEQY
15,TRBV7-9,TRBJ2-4,ASSLAFLGVDKNIQY
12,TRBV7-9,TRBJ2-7,ASSAGTETYEQY
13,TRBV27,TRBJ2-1,ASSLLSGTYNEQF
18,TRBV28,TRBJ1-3,ASSNLRGFVTRTSGNTIY
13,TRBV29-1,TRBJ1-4,SVGGDRANNEKLF
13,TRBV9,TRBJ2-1,ASNPGTGDYNEQF
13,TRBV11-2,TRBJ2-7,ASSQTAPSSYEQY
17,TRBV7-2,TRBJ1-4,ASSLGGPGTSVGNEKLF
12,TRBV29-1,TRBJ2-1,SVIKHGLAVEQF
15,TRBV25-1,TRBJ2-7,ASSAPGTSGTTYEQY
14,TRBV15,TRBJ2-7,ATSRDVEGSSYEQY
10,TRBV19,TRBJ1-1,AIGGPNTEAF
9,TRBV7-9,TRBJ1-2,ASKVGIGYT
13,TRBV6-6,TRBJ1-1,ASSQLQGVFTEAF
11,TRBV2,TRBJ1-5,ASEKGREGPQH
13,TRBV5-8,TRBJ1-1,ASSLGLTGGTEAF
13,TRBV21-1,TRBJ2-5,ASSPVLREGETQY
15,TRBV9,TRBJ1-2,ASSPRLGMQGADGYT
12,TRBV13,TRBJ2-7,ASSLKQTDYEQY
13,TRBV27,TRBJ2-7,ASSPRLGANYEQY
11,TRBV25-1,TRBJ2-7,ASRRQLTYEQY
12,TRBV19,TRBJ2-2,ATPGTTNTGELF
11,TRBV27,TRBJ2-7,ASMADTTYEQY
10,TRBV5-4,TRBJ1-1,ASSSSGSEAF
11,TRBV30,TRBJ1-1,AWSVAGDTEAF
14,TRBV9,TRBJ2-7,ASSVGPVTAAYEQY
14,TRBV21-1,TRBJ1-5,ASSKEIRTRNQPQH